This TCR beta chain was identified during a study of OX40 agonist ivuxolimab in advanced cancers. Some background on the complete study: Ivuxolimab, which targeted the costimulatory receptor OX40 (CD134), was an agonistic, fully human IgG2 monoclonal antibody. Intravenous ivuxolimab was administered to patients every 2 weeks at six dose levels: 0.01, 0.1, 0.3, 1.5, 3 and 10 mg/kg. Of the 50 to 55 dose-escalation patients, hepatocellular carcinoma was present in roughly 19, melanoma in approximately 15, renal cell carcinoma in 9 and head and neck cancer in 9. A male proportion of about 79% and a mean age of about 60 years, ranging from 23 to 79, were recorded for the dose-escalation cohort. Peripheral TCRbeta sequencing was intended to test whether TCR sequence diversity was altered and clonal T-cell expansion was caused by ivuxolimab. Three dose-escalation patients achieved partial responses, one with hepatocellular carcinoma and two with cutaneous melanoma. The paper describes the monotherapy dose-escalation part (N ≈ 51 patients) of the phase I trial of ivuxolimab. Patients were allowed to have had prior anti-PD-1, anti-PD-L1 or anti-CTLA-4 therapy, and less than 45% of the dose-escalation patients had previously received checkpoint inhibitors. What the study reported, not specific to this receptor: Low levels of normalized T-cell clonal expansion were also seen in some patients who did not respond. At doses from 0.1 to 3.0 mg/kg, clonal expansion was seen in both CD4+ and CD8+ blood T cells between baseline and week 6. The antigen specificity of the clonally expanded peripheral T cells was not determined. After ivuxolimab, more expanded clones were found on average in CD8+ T cells than in CD4+ T cells. In partial responders in the 0.1-3.0 mg/kg groups, normalized peripheral clonal expansion was found to be among the lowest, especially among CD8+ T cells.

To sequence the TCRbeta CDR3 region, genomic DNA was isolated from the sorted cells. The immunoSEQ Assay was used to sequence the TCRbeta CDR3 regions. TCRdb took over this immuneACCESS table, retaining in-frame rearrangements with V and J assigned. Such tables are incomplete; in checked studies, under half of the missing clones stem from an unresolved V gene, and the remainder is unexplained. The sample table contains 50,000 to 65,000 clones; only one count was recorded for around 85% of them. The ten largest account for about 1% of the sample. Remarks on this clone: It lacks a known antigen. No per-base quality is available; no much larger clone lies one base away.

The trial excluded patients who had a history of autoimmune disease or who were on systemic immunosuppression. Peripheral blood for TCR sequencing was collected from all dose cohorts at baseline, on cycle 4 day 1, and on cycle 7 day 1. Samples came from an open-label, multicenter, first-in-human phase I dose-escalation trial of ivuxolimab. Adults with locally advanced or metastatic melanoma, renal cell carcinoma, hepatocellular carcinoma or head and neck squamous cell carcinoma were enrolled in the trial. Before TCR sequencing, CD4+ and CD8+ T cells were separately sorted from peripheral blood. Relative to germline, V is 0 bases shorter and J is 1 base shorter, with 14 bases between their ends. CDR1 and CDR2 were assigned from the germline V gene as LGHNA and YNFKEQ. The cysteine opens and the phenylalanine closes a CDR3 of 17 amino acids. Only the CDR3 portion is preserved as DNA: 51 bases, with reading frame beginning at the first base.

The sequence came from an adult with an advanced solid tumor such as melanoma, head and neck, liver or kidney cancer. The sample consisted of CD4+ or CD8+ T cells sorted from blood, taken in a trial of the OX40 agonist ivuxolimab. The V and J genes are TRBV4-2 and TRBJ2-3; the D gene is possibly TRBD2, with 7 bases matching. CDR3 loop: CASSQEGGGGGTDTQYF. Here is the DNA: TGTGCCAGCAGCCAAGAGGGGGGCGGGGGCGGCACAGATACGCAGTATTTT.